The next 8 T cell receptor beta chains were all read from a single sample in a study of beta chain features in type 1 diabetes. Study-wide results and caveats: Shorter TCRB CDR3s, moderately but significantly so, marked every one of the four CD4+ subsets in Type 1 diabetes patients.

These receptors' targets are unknown. All of the isolated RNA was reverse transcribed, so expressed TCRB transcripts were sequenced. TCRdb's table, derived via immunoSEQ multiplex PCR, lists solely in-frame clones and lacks some. In the table there are 600,000 to 700,000 clones, around 15% of which are singletons. The material sequenced was naive CD4+ T cells from blood. The receptors derive from a man younger than 35 with type 1 diabetes.

This clone was picked up a small number of times. V is TRBV7-2 and J is TRBJ2-1, with 10 bases fitting TRBD2. The CDR3 has 15 residues. The germline CDR1 and CDR2 sequences are SGHTA and FQGNSA. V lost 5 bases and J lost 4; bases outside the gene matches: 5. CDR3 sequence: CASSPSSGGYNEQFF. The CDR3 DNA reads TGTGCCAGCAGCCCGTCTAGCGGGGGTTACAATGAGCAGTTCTTC.

The chain uses TRBV6-6 and TRBJ1-2; no clear D gene. Trimming took 4 bases from V and 0 from J, leaving 6 bases between them. The CDR3 has 13 amino acids. Germline V gives CDR1 MNHNY, CDR2 SVGAGI (reference sequence). The CDR3 reads CASSSLSNYGYTF. The CDR3 DNA follows: TGTGCCAGCAGTTCCCTTTCTAACTATGGCTACACCTTC.

In its sample, this clone was seen a few times. The CDR3: CASSAQGSPLHF. As DNA, the CDR3 is TGTGCCAGCAGCGCCCAAGGTTCACCCCTCCACTTT. The V call is TRBV9, the J call TRBJ1-6; no definite D call. The germline gives CDR1 SGDLS, CDR2 YYNGEE. V lost 3 bases, J lost 9 bases, and 7 bases lay in between. CDR3 length equals 12 residues.

The rearrangement joins TRBV29-1 to TRBJ1-5; no firm D call. CDR3 size: 12 residues. Germline CDR1 and CDR2: SQVTM and ANQGSEA. V was cut by 6 bases and J by 4 bases, with 10 bases left in between. This chain's CDR3 is CSVSLENQPQHF. CDR3 nucleotide sequence: TGCAGCGTCTCACTGGAGAATCAGCCCCAGCATTTT.

This clone has a handful of counts. The chain carries TRBV30 and TRBJ2-7; a weak D match, TRBD2 (7 bases). Germline values: CDR1 GTSNPN, CDR2 SVGIG (reference sequence). V lost 4 bases and J 7 bases, leaving 26 bases between the germline ends. The CDR3 extends over 16 amino acids. CDR3 bases: TGTGCCTGGAAACCCCCCGGGGGGCCGGTACCGGGTGAGCAGTACTTC. Protein: CAWKPPGGPVPGEQYF.

This clone came up once. The V gene is TRBV6-1, the J gene TRBJ2-7; D unclear. Germline V gene sequence: CDR1 MNHNS, CDR2 SASEGT. The length of the CDR3 is 14 residues. V was clipped by 4 bases and J by 3 bases, with 13 bases between them. The CDR3 region has the DNA TGTGCCAGCAGTGGCGGCAGGTGGGGCTACGAGCAGTACTTC. Encoded protein: CASSGGRWGYEQYF.

The chain is built from TRBV18 and TRBJ2-3, with D perhaps assigned TRBD1 or TRBD2 (5 bases each). The CDR3 has 16 amino acids. Per the germline V gene, CDR1 is KGHSH and CDR2 is LQKENI. V was trimmed by 0 bases and J by 4 bases, leaving 14 bases between them. The CDR3, as DNA: TGTGCCAGCTCACCACCGAGTCGGCAGGGACCAGATACGCAGTATTTT. Translating gives CASSPPSRQGPDTQYF.

This clone was detected a few times. The rearrangement joins TRBV6-5 to TRBJ2-7; maybe TRBD1 (8 bases). The CDR3 consists of 15 residues. The V gene lost 6 bases and the J gene lost 3 bases, with 18 bases spanning the gap. The germline V gene encodes CDR1 MNHEY and CDR2 SVGAGI. In DNA, the CDR3 is TGTGCCAGCAGCCCCTGGACAGGGACTAACTACGAGCAGTACTTC. This sequence encodes CASSPWTGTNYEQYF.